This is a list of T cell receptor beta chains from one sample in a study of cytomegalovirus exposure and HLA in healthy donors. The repertoire was sequenced with immunoSEQ multiplex PCR; TCRdb's copy has only in-frame clones and lacks some. The data show 100,000 to 150,000 clones, roughly four fifths seen once. The sample was PBMCs. Receptor source: a woman aged 40 to 49 in good health and CMV-seropositive. The CDR3 runs from the conserved cysteine through the conserved F or W. The D gene is left open where the match is weak. Size is omitted from some rows. Given values are once, few, many or a class for expanded clones.

cdr3_nt,cdr3_aa,clone_size,j_call,v_call,d_call
TGTGCCACCAGCAGAGGACGAGGGAGGGGAAATCAGCCCCAGCATTTT,CATSRGRGRGNQPQHF,few,TRBJ1-5,TRBV15,-
TGTGCCAGCAGCTTCTACAGGGGATGGGCAGATACGCAGTATTTT,CASSFYRGWADTQYF,-,TRBJ2-3,TRBV11-2,TRBD1
TGTGCCAGCAGTGTGCAGGGTTACAATGAGCAGTTCTTC,CASSVQGYNEQFF,-,TRBJ2-1,TRBV2,-
TGTGCCAGCTCACCGGGCGGGGGGGGGCATCAGCCCCAGCATTTT,CASSPGGGGHQPQHF,-,TRBJ1-5,TRBV18,-
TGTGCCAGCAGCCACTTTGGGGGAGGCTTCACCTACGAGCAGTACTTC,CASSHFGGGFTYEQYF,few,TRBJ2-7,TRBV14,-
TGCGCCAGCAGCCTCCCCGGGACTAGCGATCGGGGGCAGTACTTC,CASSLPGTSDRGQYF,-,TRBJ2-7,TRBV4-1,TRBD2
TGTGCCAGCTCGGAGGACAGGGGAACCTCAAGCTCCTACGAGCAGTACTTC,CASSEDRGTSSSYEQYF,-,TRBJ2-7,TRBV7-2,TRBD1
TGTGCCAGCAGTACTCCGGGACAGGGGGCCCACGAGCAGTACTTC,CASSTPGQGAHEQYF,-,TRBJ2-7,TRBV28,TRBD1
TGTGCCAGCAGTCGCGGGACTAGCGGGGTCTCTGGGGCCAACGTCCTGACTTTC,CASSRGTSGVSGANVLTF,-,TRBJ2-6,TRBV6-4,TRBD2
TGTGCCAGCAGTTCCAGGGGGTTAGGCTCAAGGGGAAACAACCTACGGGAGCAGTACTTC,CASSSRGLGSRGNNLREQYF,-,TRBJ2-7,TRBV27,TRBD1